This entry features one TCR beta chain sequence. The germline V gene has CDR1 MNHEY and CDR2 SVGAGI. The CDR3 has 15 amino acids. Deletions cut 6 bases from V and 3 bases from J, with 18 bases between. This specimen belongs to a study of blood T cell repertoires in COVID-19. Across the study: Whether acute or convalescent, the COVID-19 samples came from the United States, Italy and Spain. Nucleic acid was either cDNA or gDNA, and it came from T cells, B-cell-depleted T cells, or PBMCs.

TCRdb's table, derived via immunoSEQ multiplex PCR, lists solely in-frame clones and lacks some. Of approximately 58,000 clones in the sample, more than 65% were seen once. The sample comprised peripheral blood. The TCR originated in a woman in her fifties or sixties with acute or convalescent COVID-19. This sequence joins TRBV6-5 and TRBJ2-7, with D maybe TRBD1 (5 bases). The CDR3 sequence is CASSFNSGSDYEQYF. The CDR3 DNA sequence: TGTGCCAGCAGCTTCAACTCAGGGTCCGACTACGAGCAGTACTTC.